This is a list of T cell receptor beta chains from one sample in a study of cytomegalovirus exposure and HLA in healthy donors. Generated by immunoSEQ multiplex PCR, the TCRdb table keeps only in-frame clones and is missing some. The sample contains around 190,000 clones, about four fifths of which appear only once. Sequenced sample: PBMCs. The receptors come from a woman between 40 and 55 years old in good health and CMV-seronegative. Both conserved end residues are part of each CDR3. The D gene is left open where the match is weak. The size of a clone is reported for some rows only, either as once, few or many, or as a class for expanded clones.

D: TRBD2; V: TRBV7-2; size: NA; J: TRBJ2-3; DNA: TGTGCCAGCAGCTTGGGACTAGCGGGGACTAGCACAGATACGCAGTATTTT; CDR3: CASSLGLAGTSTDTQYF
D: TRBD1; V: TRBV5-4; size: few; J: TRBJ2-2; DNA: TGTGCCAGCAGCCGGACAGGGGGCCGGAACACCGGGGAGCTGTTTTTT; CDR3: CASSRTGGRNTGELFF
D: TRBD2; V: TRBV7-3; size: NA; J: TRBJ2-5; DNA: TGTGCCAGCAGCTTTAACGCGGGGGGTAGGGAGACCCAGTACTTC; CDR3: CASSFNAGGRETQYF
D: TRBD1; V: TRBV5-4; size: NA; J: TRBJ1-4; DNA: TGTGCCAGCAGCACTTCGACAGGGGCTAATGAAAAACTGTTTTTT; CDR3: CASSTSTGANEKLFF
D: TRBD2; V: TRBV29-1; size: NA; J: TRBJ2-1; DNA: TGCAGCGTTGATGGAGCAGGGAGGGTGAATGAGCAGTTCTTC; CDR3: CSVDGAGRVNEQFF
D: NA; V: TRBV30; size: few; J: TRBJ2-7; DNA: TGTGCCTGGAGAGTTTACGTTTCGGGGGAGCAGTACTTC; CDR3: CAWRVYVSGEQYF
D: NA; V: TRBV6-5; size: NA; J: TRBJ1-1; DNA: TGTGCCAGCAGACCTACAGGGAAGAACACTGAAGCTTTCTTT; CDR3: CASRPTGKNTEAFF
D: TRBD2; V: TRBV7-9; size: NA; J: TRBJ2-1; DNA: TGTGCCAGCAGCTTAGCCTCCGGGACTAGTACCTACAATGAGCAGTTCTTC; CDR3: CASSLASGTSTYNEQFF
D: TRBD2; V: TRBV9; size: NA; J: TRBJ2-5; DNA: TGTGCCAGCAGCGTAGAAGCCAGCGGGAGAGTTCAAGAGACCCAGTACTTC; CDR3: CASSVEASGRVQETQYF
D: TRBD2; V: TRBV29-1; size: few; J: TRBJ2-7; DNA: TGCAGCGTTGGAGCGGGGACCTACGAGCAGTACTTC; CDR3: CSVGAGTYEQYF
D: TRBD1; V: TRBV11-3; size: NA; J: TRBJ2-1; DNA: TGTGCCAGCAGCGTCTCACAGGGGTACAATGAGCAGTTCTTC; CDR3: CASSVSQGYNEQFF
D: NA; V: TRBV9; size: NA; J: TRBJ2-1; DNA: TGTGCCAGCAGCGTAGCGGGAAGCTTCAATGAGCAGTTCTTC; CDR3: CASSVAGSFNEQFF
D: TRBD1; V: TRBV15; size: NA; J: TRBJ1-5; DNA: TGTGCCACCAGCAGAGTTCCCATAGCCAGGGGGAGCAATCAGCCCCAGCATTTT; CDR3: CATSRVPIARGSNQPQHF
D: TRBD2; V: TRBV4-1; size: NA; J: TRBJ2-3; DNA: TGCGCCAGCAGCAAACTAGCGGGAGGGGAAGATACGCAGTATTTT; CDR3: CASSKLAGGEDTQYF
D: NA; V: TRBV2; size: once; J: TRBJ2-2; DNA: TGTGCCAGCTGCAGGAACACCGGGGAGCTGTTTTTT; CDR3: CASCRNTGELFF
D: NA; V: TRBV30; size: NA; J: TRBJ2-1; DNA: TGTGCCTGGGTGTCTTCCCTGGCGGCCAACAATGAGCAGTTCTTC; CDR3: CAWVSSLAANNEQFF
D: NA; V: TRBV29-1; size: NA; J: TRBJ1-6; DNA: TGCAGCGTTGGAGAGGGAGGTAATTCACCCCTCCACTTT; CDR3: CSVGEGGNSPLHF
D: TRBD2; V: TRBV25-1; size: few; J: TRBJ2-1; DNA: TGTGCCAGCAGTGAAGCGGGAGCCAATGAGCAGTTCTTC; CDR3: CASSEAGANEQFF
D: TRBD2; V: TRBV15; size: NA; J: TRBJ2-4; DNA: TGTGCCACCAGCAGAGAGTGGGGTGGAGCGGGAGGCCCCGGAGGCAAAAACATTCAGTACTTC; CDR3: CATSREWGGAGGPGGKNIQYF
D: NA; V: TRBV6-1; size: NA; J: TRBJ1-4; DNA: TGTGCCAGCAGTGAAGGTGGGGGGTTAAATGAAAAACTGTTTTTT; CDR3: CASSEGGGLNEKLFF
D: NA; V: TRBV30; size: NA; J: TRBJ1-5; DNA: TGTGCCTGGAGTGTAGGGGCACTGAGCAATCAGCCCCAGCATTTT; CDR3: CAWSVGALSNQPQHF
D: TRBD2; V: TRBV7-9; size: NA; J: TRBJ2-3; DNA: TGTGCCAGCAGCTTCCCGGGACTAGCGGCCCCTAGCACAGATACGCAGTATTTT; CDR3: CASSFPGLAAPSTDTQYF
D: TRBD2; V: TRBV6-4; size: NA; J: TRBJ2-3; DNA: TGTGCCAGCAGCAGACTAGCGGCCACAGATACGCAGTATTTT; CDR3: CASSRLAATDTQYF
D: TRBD2; V: TRBV2; size: NA; J: TRBJ2-1; DNA: TGTGCCAGCAGTGTGAGGACTAGCGGGTACAATGAGCAGTTCTTC; CDR3: CASSVRTSGYNEQFF
D: NA; V: TRBV29-1; size: NA; J: TRBJ1-2; DNA: TGCAGCGTTGAAGATCTTCCGGGGGGCTATGGCTACACCTTC; CDR3: CSVEDLPGGYGYTF
D: NA; V: TRBV7-2; size: NA; J: TRBJ2-2; DNA: TGTGCCAGCGGCGGGCGTACCGGGGAGCTGTTTTTT; CDR3: CASGGRTGELFF
D: NA; V: TRBV30; size: NA; J: TRBJ1-1; DNA: TGTGCCTGGATCGGCGGGGGTTACACTGAAGCTTTCTTT; CDR3: CAWIGGGYTEAFF
D: TRBD2; V: TRBV6-5; size: NA; J: TRBJ2-1; DNA: TGTGCCAGCAGCCGCGGGACTAGCGGGGGGAGTGAGCAGTTCTTC; CDR3: CASSRGTSGGSEQFF
D: NA; V: TRBV9; size: NA; J: TRBJ2-7; DNA: TGTGCCAGCAGCGTAGAACAGCGGGTCTACGAGCAGTACTTC; CDR3: CASSVEQRVYEQYF
D: NA; V: TRBV5-1; size: NA; J: TRBJ1-4; DNA: TGCGCCAGCAGCCCAACCCCGGGAATCAATGAAAAACTGTTTTTT; CDR3: CASSPTPGINEKLFF
D: TRBD2; V: TRBV5-6; size: NA; J: TRBJ2-7; DNA: TGTGCCAGCAGCCTTCAACCTAGCGGGAGTTACGAGCAGTACTTC; CDR3: CASSLQPSGSYEQYF
D: NA; V: TRBV7-9; size: NA; J: TRBJ1-1; DNA: TGTTCCAGCAGCTTATTAGTGCCTGAAGCTTTCTTT; CDR3: CSSSLLVPEAFF
D: NA; V: TRBV2; size: NA; J: TRBJ2-3; DNA: TGTGCCAGCAGTGATCCTTTATTAGATACGCAGTATTTT; CDR3: CASSDPLLDTQYF
D: TRBD1; V: TRBV4-1; size: NA; J: TRBJ1-5; DNA: TGCGCCAGCAGCCAAGTGTTCGGACAGGGACCCAATCAGCCCCAGCATTTT; CDR3: CASSQVFGQGPNQPQHF
D: NA; V: TRBV7-2; size: NA; J: TRBJ1-1; DNA: TGTGCCAGCACCCTAGGGGCCGAAGCTTTCTTT; CDR3: CASTLGAEAFF
D: TRBD2; V: TRBV5-4; size: NA; J: TRBJ2-1; DNA: TGTGCCAGCAGCTTGGATTTGGGGGAGGGCGAAAATGAGCAGTTCTTC; CDR3: CASSLDLGEGENEQFF
D: TRBD2; V: TRBV28; size: once; J: TRBJ2-1; DNA: TGTGCCAGCACTCCTCCAGCGGGGGTTTCCTACAATGAGCAGTTCTTC; CDR3: CASTPPAGVSYNEQFF
D: NA; V: TRBV9; size: NA; J: TRBJ2-7; DNA: TGTGCCAGCAGCCCGGGATCCTCGCTGGACGAGCAGTACTTC; CDR3: CASSPGSSLDEQYF
D: NA; V: TRBV7-9; size: NA; J: TRBJ1-1; DNA: TGTGCCAGCAGCCCCCCGGTAGGGGGATACACTGAAGCTTTCTTT; CDR3: CASSPPVGGYTEAFF
D: NA; V: TRBV6-6; size: NA; J: TRBJ2-3; DNA: TGTGCCGTGCGTACGGGTACCCTCGCTGGGACAGATACGCAGTATTTT; CDR3: CAVRTGTLAGTDTQYF
D: NA; V: TRBV19; size: NA; J: TRBJ2-5; DNA: TGTGCCAGTAGTATTGTAAACGAGGAGACCCAGTACTTC; CDR3: CASSIVNEETQYF
D: TRBD1; V: TRBV7-9; size: NA; J: TRBJ1-2; DNA: TGTTCCAGCAGCTTAGTATGGGACAGAAACTATGGCTACACCTTC; CDR3: CSSSLVWDRNYGYTF
D: TRBD2; V: TRBV4-1; size: NA; J: TRBJ2-1; DNA: TGCGCCAGCAGCCACCTAATGAGCGGGAATTACAATGAGCAGTTCTTC; CDR3: CASSHLMSGNYNEQFF
D: NA; V: TRBV11-3; size: once; J: TRBJ1-2; DNA: TGTGCCAGCAGCTTAGAGAGCTATGGCTACACCTTC; CDR3: CASSLESYGYTF
D: TRBD1; V: TRBV7-3; size: NA; J: TRBJ2-7; DNA: TGTGCCAGCAGCCCTAGACAGGGACCCTACGAGCAGTACTTC; CDR3: CASSPRQGPYEQYF
D: TRBD1; V: TRBV19; size: NA; J: TRBJ1-2; DNA: TGTGCCAGTACCCCCCAGGGGGCTTTACCCAGCGGCTACACCTTC; CDR3: CASTPQGALPSGYTF